This T cell receptor beta chain is from a study of radiotherapy plus CTLA-4 blockade in lung cancer. The wider study: Among patients, roughly 18% showed objective responses, and approximately 29% had disease control.

Study results and caveats: Peripheral blood showed expansion of tumor-derived TCR clones after radiotherapy and ipilimumab. Response, reportedly, was best predicted by interferon-beta along with early blood T cell clone dynamics.

Comments on this clone: Its antigen is undetermined.

The CDR3 loop spans 14 amino acids. Trimming removed 3 bases from V and 5 bases from J, with 16 bases in between. Germline V gene data show CDR1 as GTSNPN and CDR2 as SVGIG (reference sequence). Assay: immunoSEQ multiplex PCR; the TCRdb copy retains only in-frame clones and omits some. The sample carries around 72,000 clones, around 82% recorded once. Sequencing was performed on peripheral blood, taken from a patient treated with radiotherapy plus ipilimumab. This TCR was sampled from a human donor with non-small cell lung cancer who had a complete response to radiotherapy plus ipilimumab. This sequence joins TRBV30 and TRBJ1-2; no firm D call. The CDR3 region has the DNA TGTGCCTGGAGCTCAGGATTCCCTCCTTATGGCTACACCTTC. It specifies CAWSSGFPPYGYTF.